This T cell receptor (beta chain) stems from a study of blood T cell repertoires in COVID-19. Across the whole study: Whether acute or convalescent, the COVID-19 samples came from the United States, Italy and Spain. Sources were T cells, B-cell-depleted T cells, or PBMCs; the material itself was cDNA or gDNA.

The V end lost 2 bases, the J end lost 7 bases, and 9 bases lay between the germline ends. This CDR3 is 12 amino acids long. Germline V gene sequence: CDR1 SQVTM, CDR2 ANQGSEA. Original analysis: Counts of nucleated cells, estimated from reference gene primer amplification, were obtained. The table came from immunoSEQ multiplex PCR; TCRdb's copy has only in-frame clones and leaves some out. V, J and clone size are those of that table, while D and trimming were read from the DNA. The sample carries approximately 100,000 clones, around 85% recorded once. The TCR comes from a woman in her seventies with active or convalescent COVID-19. The chain couples TRBV29-1 to TRBJ2-1; maybe TRBD1 (5 bases). The sequenced sample consisted of peripheral blood. For the CDR3, the DNA is TGCAGCGTTGAATCAGGGAAGAATGAGCAGTTCTTC. Protein product: CSVESGKNEQFF.